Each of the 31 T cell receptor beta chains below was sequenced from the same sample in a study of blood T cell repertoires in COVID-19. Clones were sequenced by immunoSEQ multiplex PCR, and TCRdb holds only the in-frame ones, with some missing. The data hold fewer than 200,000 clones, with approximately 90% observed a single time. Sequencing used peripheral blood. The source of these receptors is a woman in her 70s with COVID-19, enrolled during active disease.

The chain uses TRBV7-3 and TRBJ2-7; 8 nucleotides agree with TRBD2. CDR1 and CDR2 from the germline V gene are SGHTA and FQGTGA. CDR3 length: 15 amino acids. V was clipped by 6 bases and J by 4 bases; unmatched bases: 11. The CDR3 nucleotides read TGTGCCAGCAGTTCTCAAAGCGGGAGTACTTACGAGCAGTACTTC. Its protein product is CASSSQSGSTYEQYF.

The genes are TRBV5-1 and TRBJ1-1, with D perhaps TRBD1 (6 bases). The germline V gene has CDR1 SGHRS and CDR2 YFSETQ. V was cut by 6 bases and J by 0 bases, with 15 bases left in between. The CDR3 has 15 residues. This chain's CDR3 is CASNPLGAMNTEAFF. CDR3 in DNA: TGCGCCAGCAACCCGTTGGGGGCCATGAACACTGAAGCTTTCTTT.

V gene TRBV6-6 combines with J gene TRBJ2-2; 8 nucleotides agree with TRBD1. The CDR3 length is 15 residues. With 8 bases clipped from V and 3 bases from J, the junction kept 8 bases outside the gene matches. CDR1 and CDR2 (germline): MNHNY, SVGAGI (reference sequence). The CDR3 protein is CASSLRGQDTGELFF. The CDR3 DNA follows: TGTGCCAGCTCCCTCAGGGGGCAGGACACCGGGGAGCTGTTTTTT.

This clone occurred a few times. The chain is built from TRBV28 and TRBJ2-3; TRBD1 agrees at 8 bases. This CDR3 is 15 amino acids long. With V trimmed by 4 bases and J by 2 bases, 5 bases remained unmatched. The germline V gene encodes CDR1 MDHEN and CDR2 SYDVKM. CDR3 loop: CASSSGQDNTDTQYF. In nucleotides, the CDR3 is TGTGCCAGCAGTTCGGGACAGGACAACACAGATACGCAGTATTTT.

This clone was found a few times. DNA of the CDR3: TGTGCCAGCAGTGTTAGGAGAAATGAGTACACCGGGGAGCTGTTTTTT. It encodes CASSVRRNEYTGELFF. This sequence joins TRBV2 and TRBJ2-2; D not certain. V was pared by 4 bases and J by 3 bases, with 15 bases between. The CDR3 has 16 amino acids. In germline, CDR1 is SNHLY, CDR2 FYNNEI.

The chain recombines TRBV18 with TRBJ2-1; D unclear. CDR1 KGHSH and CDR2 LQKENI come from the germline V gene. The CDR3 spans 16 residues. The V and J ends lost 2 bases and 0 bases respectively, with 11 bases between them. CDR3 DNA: TGTGCCAGCTCACCAGTTACTCTAAGCTCCTACAATGAGCAGTTCTTC. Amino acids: CASSPVTLSSYNEQFF.

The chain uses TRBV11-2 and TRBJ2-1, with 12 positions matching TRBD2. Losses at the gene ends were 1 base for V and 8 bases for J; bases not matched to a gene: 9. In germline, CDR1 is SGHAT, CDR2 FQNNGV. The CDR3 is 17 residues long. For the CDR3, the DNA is TGTGCCAGCAGCTTAGTCAAGAGACTAGCGGGAGTAGATGAGCAGTTCTTC. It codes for CASSLVKRLAGVDEQFF.

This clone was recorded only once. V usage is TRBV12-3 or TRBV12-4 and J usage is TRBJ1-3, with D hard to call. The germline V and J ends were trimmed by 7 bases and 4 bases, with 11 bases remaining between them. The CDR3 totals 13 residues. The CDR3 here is CASKRVAGNTIYF. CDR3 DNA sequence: TGTGCCAGCAAGAGGGTAGCCGGAAACACCATATATTTT.

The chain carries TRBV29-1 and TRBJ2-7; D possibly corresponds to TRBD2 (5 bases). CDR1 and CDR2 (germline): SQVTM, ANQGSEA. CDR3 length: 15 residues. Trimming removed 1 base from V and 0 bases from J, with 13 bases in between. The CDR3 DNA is TGCAGCGTTGAAGGAAGCGTTGGGAGCTCCTACGAGCAGTACTTC. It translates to CSVEGSVGSSYEQYF.

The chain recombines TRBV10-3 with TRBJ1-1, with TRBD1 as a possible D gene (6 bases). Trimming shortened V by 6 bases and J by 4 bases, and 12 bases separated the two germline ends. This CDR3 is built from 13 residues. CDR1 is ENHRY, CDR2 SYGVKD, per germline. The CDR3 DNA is TGTGCCATCAGGGAGGGGGGGAGCACTGAAGCTTTCTTT. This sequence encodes CAIREGGSTEAFF.

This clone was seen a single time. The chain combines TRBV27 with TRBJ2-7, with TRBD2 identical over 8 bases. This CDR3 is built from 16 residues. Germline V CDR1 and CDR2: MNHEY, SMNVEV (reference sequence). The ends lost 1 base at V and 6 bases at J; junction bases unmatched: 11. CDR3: CASSLLAQAGVGEQYF. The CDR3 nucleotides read TGTGCCAGCAGTTTATTAGCCCAAGCGGGAGTAGGCGAGCAGTACTTC.

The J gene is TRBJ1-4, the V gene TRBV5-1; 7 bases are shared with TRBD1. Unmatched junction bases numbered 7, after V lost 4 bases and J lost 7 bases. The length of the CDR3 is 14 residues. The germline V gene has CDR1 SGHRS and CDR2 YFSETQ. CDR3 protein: CASSRGQGSEKLFF. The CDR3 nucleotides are TGCGCCAGCAGCAGGGGGCAGGGGAGTGAAAAACTGTTTTTT.

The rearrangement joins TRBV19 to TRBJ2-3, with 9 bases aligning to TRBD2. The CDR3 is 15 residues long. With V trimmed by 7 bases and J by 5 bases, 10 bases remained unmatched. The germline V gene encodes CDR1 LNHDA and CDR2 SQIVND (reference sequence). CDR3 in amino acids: CASTKGSGSIDTQYF. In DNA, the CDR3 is TGTGCCAGTACCAAGGGTAGCGGGAGTATAGATACGCAGTATTTT.

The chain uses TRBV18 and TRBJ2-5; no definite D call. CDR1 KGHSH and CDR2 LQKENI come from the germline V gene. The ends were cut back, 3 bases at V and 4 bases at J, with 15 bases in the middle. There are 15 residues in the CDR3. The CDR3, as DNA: TGTGCCAGCTCACCCTCCGCAACAGAGAGAGAGACCCAGTACTTC. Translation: CASSPSATERETQYF.

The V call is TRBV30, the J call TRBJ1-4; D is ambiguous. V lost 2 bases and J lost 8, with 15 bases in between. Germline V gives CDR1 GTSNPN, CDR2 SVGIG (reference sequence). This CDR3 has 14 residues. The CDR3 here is CAWSPGALREKLFF. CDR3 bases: TGTGCCTGGAGTCCGGGTGCTTTGAGGGAAAAACTGTTTTTT.

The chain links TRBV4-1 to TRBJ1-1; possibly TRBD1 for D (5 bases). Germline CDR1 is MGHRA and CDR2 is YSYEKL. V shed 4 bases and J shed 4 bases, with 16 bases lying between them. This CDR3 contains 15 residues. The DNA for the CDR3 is TGCGCCAGCAGCCCTTTCGTCCCGGGGGGCACTGAAGCTTTCTTT. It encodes CASSPFVPGGTEAFF.

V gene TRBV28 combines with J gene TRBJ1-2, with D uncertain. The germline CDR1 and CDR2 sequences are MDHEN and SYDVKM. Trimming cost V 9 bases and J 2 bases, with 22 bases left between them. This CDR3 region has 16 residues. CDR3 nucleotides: TGTGCCAGTGCCGGAGGGAAGGCTGGAATAAACTATGGCTACACCTTC. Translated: CASAGGKAGINYGYTF.

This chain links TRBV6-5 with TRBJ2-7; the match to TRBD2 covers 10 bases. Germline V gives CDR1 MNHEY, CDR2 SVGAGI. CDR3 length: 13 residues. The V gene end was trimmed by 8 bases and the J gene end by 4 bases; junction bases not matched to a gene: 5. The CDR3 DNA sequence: TGTGCCAGCTCTAGCGGGAGTCTTTACGAGCAGTACTTC. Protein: CASSSGSLYEQYF.

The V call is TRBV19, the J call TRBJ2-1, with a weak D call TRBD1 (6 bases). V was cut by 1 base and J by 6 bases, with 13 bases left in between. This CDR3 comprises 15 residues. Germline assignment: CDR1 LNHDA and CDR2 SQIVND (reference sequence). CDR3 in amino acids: CASSIGQVRFNEQFF. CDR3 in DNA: TGTGCCAGTAGTATAGGACAGGTCAGGTTCAATGAGCAGTTCTTC. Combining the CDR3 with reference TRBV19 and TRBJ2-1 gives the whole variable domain DGGITQSPKYLFRKEGQNVTLSCEQNLNHDAMYWYRQDPGQGLRLIYYSQIVNDFQKGDIAEGYSVSREKKESFPLTVTSAQKNPTAFYLCASSIGQVRFNEQFFGPGTRLTVL.

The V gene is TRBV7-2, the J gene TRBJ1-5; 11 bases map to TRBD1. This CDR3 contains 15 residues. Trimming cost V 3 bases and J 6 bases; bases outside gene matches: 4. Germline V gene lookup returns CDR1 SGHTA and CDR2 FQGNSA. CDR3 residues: CASSLGQGGSQPQHF. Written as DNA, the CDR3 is TGTGCCAGCAGCTTGGGACAGGGGGGGAGTCAGCCCCAGCATTTT.

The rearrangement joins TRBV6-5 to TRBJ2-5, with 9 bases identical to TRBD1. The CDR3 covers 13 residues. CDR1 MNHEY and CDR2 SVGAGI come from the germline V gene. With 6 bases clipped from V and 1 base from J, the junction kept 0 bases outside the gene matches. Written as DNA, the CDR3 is TGTGCCAGCAGGGGACAGGGCCAAGAGACCCAGTACTTC. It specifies CASRGQGQETQYF.

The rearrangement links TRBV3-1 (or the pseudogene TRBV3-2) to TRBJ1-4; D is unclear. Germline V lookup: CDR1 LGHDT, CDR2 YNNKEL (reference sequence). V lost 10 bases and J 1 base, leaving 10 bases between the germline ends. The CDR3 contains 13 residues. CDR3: CATRGLTNEKLFF. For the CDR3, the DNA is TGTGCCACCCGAGGGCTAACTAATGAAAAACTGTTTTTT.

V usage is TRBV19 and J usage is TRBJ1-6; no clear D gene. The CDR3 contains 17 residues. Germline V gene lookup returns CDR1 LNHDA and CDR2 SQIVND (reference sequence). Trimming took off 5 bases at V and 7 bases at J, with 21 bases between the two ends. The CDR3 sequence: CASSFRTSRGRNSPLHF. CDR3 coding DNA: TGTGCCAGTAGTTTCAGGACTTCCCGAGGAAGGAATTCACCCCTCCACTTT.

The CDR3 DNA reads as TGTGCCAGCAGAGCTGCTGGCTACACCTTC. Its protein is CASRAAGYTF. J is TRBJ1-2 and V is TRBV28; D gene unclear. CDR1 is MDHEN, CDR2 SYDVKM, per germline. Between the trimmed V and J ends, which lost 6 bases and 7 bases, there was a span of 6 bases. This CDR3 has 10 amino acids.

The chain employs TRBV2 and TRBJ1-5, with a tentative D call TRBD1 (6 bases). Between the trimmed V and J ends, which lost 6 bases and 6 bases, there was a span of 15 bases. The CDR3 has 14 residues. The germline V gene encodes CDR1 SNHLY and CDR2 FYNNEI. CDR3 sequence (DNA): TGTGCCAGCAGGAACAACAGGGCGGGTCAGCCCCAGCATTTT. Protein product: CASRNNRAGQPQHF.

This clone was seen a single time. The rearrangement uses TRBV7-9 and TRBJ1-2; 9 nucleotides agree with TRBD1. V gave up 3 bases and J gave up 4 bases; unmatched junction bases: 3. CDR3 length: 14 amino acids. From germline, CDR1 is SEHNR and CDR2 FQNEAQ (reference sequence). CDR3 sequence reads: CASSFSTGGYGYTF. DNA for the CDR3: TGTGCCAGCAGCTTTTCGACAGGGGGCTATGGCTACACCTTC.

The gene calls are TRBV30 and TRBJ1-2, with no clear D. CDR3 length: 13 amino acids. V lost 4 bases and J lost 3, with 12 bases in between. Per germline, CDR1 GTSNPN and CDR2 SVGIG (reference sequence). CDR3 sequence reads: CAWTNSGDYGYTF. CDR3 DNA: TGTGCCTGGACCAACAGCGGCGACTATGGCTACACCTTC.

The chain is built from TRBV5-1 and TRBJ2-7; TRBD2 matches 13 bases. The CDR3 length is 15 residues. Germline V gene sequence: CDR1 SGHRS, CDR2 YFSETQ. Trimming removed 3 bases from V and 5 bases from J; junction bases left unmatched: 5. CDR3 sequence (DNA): TGCGCCAGCAGCTCCCGGACTAGCGGGAGCCACGAGCAGTACTTC. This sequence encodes CASSSRTSGSHEQYF. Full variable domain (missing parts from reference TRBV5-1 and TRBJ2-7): KAGVTQTPRYLIKTRGQQVTLSCSPISGHRSVSWYQQTPGQGLQFLFEYFSETQRNKGNFPGRFSGRQFSNSRSEMNVSTLELGDSALYLCASSSRTSGSHEQYFGPGTRLTVT.

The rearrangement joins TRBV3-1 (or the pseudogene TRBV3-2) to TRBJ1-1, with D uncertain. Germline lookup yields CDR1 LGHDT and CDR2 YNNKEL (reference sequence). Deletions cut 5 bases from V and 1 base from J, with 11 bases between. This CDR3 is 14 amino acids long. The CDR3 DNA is TGTGCCAGCAGCGCATCCCACAAGAACACTGAAGCTTTCTTT. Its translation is CASSASHKNTEAFF.

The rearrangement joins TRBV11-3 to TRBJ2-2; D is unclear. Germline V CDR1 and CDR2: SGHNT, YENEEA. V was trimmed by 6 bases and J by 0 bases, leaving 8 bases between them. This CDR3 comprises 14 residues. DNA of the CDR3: TGTGCCAGCAGGTTGACTGCGAACACCGGGGAGCTGTTTTTT. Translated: CASRLTANTGELFF.

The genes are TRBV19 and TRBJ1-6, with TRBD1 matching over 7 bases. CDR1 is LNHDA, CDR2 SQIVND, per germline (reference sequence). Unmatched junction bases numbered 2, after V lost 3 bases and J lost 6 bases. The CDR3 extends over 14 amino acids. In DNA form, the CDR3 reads TGTGCCAGTAGTATGACAGGGCCTAATTCACCCCTCCACTTT. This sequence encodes CASSMTGPNSPLHF.